The clone carrying this T cell receptor beta chain was recorded at least ten times. Its antigen is not known. From germline, CDR1 is SGHRS and CDR2 YFSETQ. V shed 4 bases and J 7 bases; nucleotides not matched to a gene: 4. The CDR3 is 14 residues long. The sample comes from a study of CD8 T cells in ankylosing spondylitis. Study-wide findings and caveats: A motif in TCR beta, a set of under ten highly homologous variants, appeared characteristic of ankylosing spondylitis blood. Matched ankylosing spondylitis synovial fluid reportedly showed significant enrichment of disease-linked clones. Before this, some motif variants had been reported in reactive arthritis synovial fluid and blood.

Scientists made TCR beta libraries using quantitative 5'-RACE with molecular barcodes. TCRdb called the 5' RACE reads again in MiXCR, with one record for every CDR3 protein. The sample lists 250,000 to 300,000 distinct CDR3 sequences, 15% to 20% occurring once. The sample taken for sequencing was blood, either unsorted or a sorted T cell fraction (not recorded which). The receptor's source is a male donor with ankylosing spondylitis or in good health (not recorded which). The genes are TRBV5-1 and TRBJ2-1; 11 bases are shared with TRBD2. The CDR3 coding sequence is TGCGCCAGCAGCCCCGGGACTAGCGGTAATGAGCAGTTCTTC. Amino acid sequence: CASSPGTSGNEQFF.